This T cell receptor (beta chain) was identified in a study of tumor and adjacent non-tumor tissue in lung cancer. In the study overall: Each sample yielded 3.5 million to 4.5 million productive TCRbeta reads on average.

The library came from three nested PCR rounds adapted from ARM-PCR protocols. Each CDR3 protein gets one entry after TCRdb re-called the multiplex PCR reads with MiXCR. The table lists about 110,000 distinct CDR3 sequences, 62% of them singletons, with 19% in the top ten. This CDR3 is built from 13 residues. V was cut by 4 bases and J by 4 bases, with 11 bases left in between. This sample's RNA came from whole unsorted tissue. Distant lung tissue was collected more than 3 cm away from the tumor edge. On this clonotype itself: A read error may be the cause here, since a much bigger clone is one base away.

The sequence was collected from a man aged 55 to 70 with non-small cell lung cancer. The chain is built from TRBV12-3 or TRBV12-4 and TRBJ2-7; tentatively, D is TRBD1 (6 bases). The sample comprised distant non-tumor lung tissue. In DNA form, the CDR3 reads TGTGCCAGCAGTTCCACAGGGTCGTACGAGCAGTACTTC. Its translation is CASSSTGSYEQYF.